The 6 T cell receptor beta chains given below trace back to one sample, sequenced in a study of shared clonotypes between healthy human individuals. Profiling relied on immunoSEQ multiplex PCR, and the TCRdb table lists in-frame clones only, not all of them. This table has approximately 700,000 clones, roughly 72% appearing once. The material sequenced was memory CD4+ T cells sorted from blood. This sample's subset: CD45RA-negative fraction. The receptors originated from a woman aged 25 to 39 in good health.

This clone is classed as medium-sized. V usage is TRBV28 and J usage is TRBJ1-5; no clear D. Trimming left V 5 bases short and J 0 bases short, with 11 bases between. The CDR3 length is 15 residues. Germline CDR1 reads MDHEN; CDR2 reads SYDVKM. This chain's CDR3 is CASSPDLYSNQPQHF. CDR3 DNA sequence: TGTGCCAGCAGTCCGGACTTGTATAGCAATCAGCCCCAGCATTTT.

In its sample, this clone was seen once. The rearrangement joins TRBV28 to TRBJ2-5, with D perhaps TRBD1 (6 bases). This CDR3 is built from 15 residues. V was trimmed by 5 bases and J by 2 bases, leaving 15 bases between them. Per the germline V gene, CDR1 is MDHEN and CDR2 is SYDVKM. The CDR3 coding sequence is TGTGCCAGCAGTGCAATACAGGGACATCAAGAGACCCAGTACTTC. It yields the protein CASSAIQGHQETQYF. Full variable domain (rest looked up from reference TRBV28 and TRBJ2-5): DVKVTQSSRYLVKRTGEKVFLECVQDMDHENMFWYRQDPGLGLRLIYFSYDVKMKEKGDIPEGYSVSREKKERFSLILESASTNQTSMYLCASSAIQGHQETQYFGPGTRLLVL.

The chain joins TRBV19 to TRBJ2-1; D remains ambiguous. The V gene's germline CDR1 is LNHDA and CDR2 SQIVND (reference sequence). The CDR3 has 11 amino acids. V gave up 3 bases and J gave up 15 bases, with 12 bases separating them. CDR3 nucleotide sequence: TGTGCCAGTAGTATGGGGTCAGCCGCGTTCTTC. Translating it yields CASSMGSAAFF.

The chain recombines TRBV4-1 with TRBJ1-3; unclear D gene. This CDR3 contains 16 residues. Trimming removed 4 bases from V and 0 bases from J, with 13 bases in between. Looked up from germline, CDR1 is MGHRA and CDR2 is YSYEKL. This CDR3 is CASSLPDLYSGNTIYF. CDR3 bases: TGCGCCAGCAGCCTACCCGACCTTTACTCTGGAAACACCATATATTTT.

The chain joins TRBV27 to TRBJ2-5; D gene uncertain. The length of the CDR3 is 15 residues. Deletions cut 5 bases from V and 3 bases from J, with 16 bases between. Germline V lookup: CDR1 MNHEY, CDR2 SMNVEV (reference sequence). The CDR3 DNA reads as TGTGCCAGCAGTCCCTACCTGGACCGAAAAGAGACCCAGTACTTC. It translates to CASSPYLDRKETQYF.

V and J are TRBV5-4 and TRBJ1-5; 8 bases map to TRBD1. With V trimmed by 10 bases and J by 4 bases, 10 bases remained unmatched. Germline CDR1 is SGHNT and CDR2 is YYREEE (reference sequence). CDR3 length: 14 amino acids. The CDR3 spells CAASRGLGNQPQHF. For the CDR3, the DNA is TGTGCCGCCAGCAGGGGGCTGGGGAATCAGCCCCAGCATTTT. Full variable domain (missing parts from reference TRBV5-4 and TRBJ1-5): ETGVTQSPTHLIKTRGQQVTLRCSSQSGHNTVSWYQQALGQGPQFIFQYYREEENGRGNFPPRFSGLQFPNYSSELNVNALELDDSALYLCAASRGLGNQPQHFGDGTRLSIL.